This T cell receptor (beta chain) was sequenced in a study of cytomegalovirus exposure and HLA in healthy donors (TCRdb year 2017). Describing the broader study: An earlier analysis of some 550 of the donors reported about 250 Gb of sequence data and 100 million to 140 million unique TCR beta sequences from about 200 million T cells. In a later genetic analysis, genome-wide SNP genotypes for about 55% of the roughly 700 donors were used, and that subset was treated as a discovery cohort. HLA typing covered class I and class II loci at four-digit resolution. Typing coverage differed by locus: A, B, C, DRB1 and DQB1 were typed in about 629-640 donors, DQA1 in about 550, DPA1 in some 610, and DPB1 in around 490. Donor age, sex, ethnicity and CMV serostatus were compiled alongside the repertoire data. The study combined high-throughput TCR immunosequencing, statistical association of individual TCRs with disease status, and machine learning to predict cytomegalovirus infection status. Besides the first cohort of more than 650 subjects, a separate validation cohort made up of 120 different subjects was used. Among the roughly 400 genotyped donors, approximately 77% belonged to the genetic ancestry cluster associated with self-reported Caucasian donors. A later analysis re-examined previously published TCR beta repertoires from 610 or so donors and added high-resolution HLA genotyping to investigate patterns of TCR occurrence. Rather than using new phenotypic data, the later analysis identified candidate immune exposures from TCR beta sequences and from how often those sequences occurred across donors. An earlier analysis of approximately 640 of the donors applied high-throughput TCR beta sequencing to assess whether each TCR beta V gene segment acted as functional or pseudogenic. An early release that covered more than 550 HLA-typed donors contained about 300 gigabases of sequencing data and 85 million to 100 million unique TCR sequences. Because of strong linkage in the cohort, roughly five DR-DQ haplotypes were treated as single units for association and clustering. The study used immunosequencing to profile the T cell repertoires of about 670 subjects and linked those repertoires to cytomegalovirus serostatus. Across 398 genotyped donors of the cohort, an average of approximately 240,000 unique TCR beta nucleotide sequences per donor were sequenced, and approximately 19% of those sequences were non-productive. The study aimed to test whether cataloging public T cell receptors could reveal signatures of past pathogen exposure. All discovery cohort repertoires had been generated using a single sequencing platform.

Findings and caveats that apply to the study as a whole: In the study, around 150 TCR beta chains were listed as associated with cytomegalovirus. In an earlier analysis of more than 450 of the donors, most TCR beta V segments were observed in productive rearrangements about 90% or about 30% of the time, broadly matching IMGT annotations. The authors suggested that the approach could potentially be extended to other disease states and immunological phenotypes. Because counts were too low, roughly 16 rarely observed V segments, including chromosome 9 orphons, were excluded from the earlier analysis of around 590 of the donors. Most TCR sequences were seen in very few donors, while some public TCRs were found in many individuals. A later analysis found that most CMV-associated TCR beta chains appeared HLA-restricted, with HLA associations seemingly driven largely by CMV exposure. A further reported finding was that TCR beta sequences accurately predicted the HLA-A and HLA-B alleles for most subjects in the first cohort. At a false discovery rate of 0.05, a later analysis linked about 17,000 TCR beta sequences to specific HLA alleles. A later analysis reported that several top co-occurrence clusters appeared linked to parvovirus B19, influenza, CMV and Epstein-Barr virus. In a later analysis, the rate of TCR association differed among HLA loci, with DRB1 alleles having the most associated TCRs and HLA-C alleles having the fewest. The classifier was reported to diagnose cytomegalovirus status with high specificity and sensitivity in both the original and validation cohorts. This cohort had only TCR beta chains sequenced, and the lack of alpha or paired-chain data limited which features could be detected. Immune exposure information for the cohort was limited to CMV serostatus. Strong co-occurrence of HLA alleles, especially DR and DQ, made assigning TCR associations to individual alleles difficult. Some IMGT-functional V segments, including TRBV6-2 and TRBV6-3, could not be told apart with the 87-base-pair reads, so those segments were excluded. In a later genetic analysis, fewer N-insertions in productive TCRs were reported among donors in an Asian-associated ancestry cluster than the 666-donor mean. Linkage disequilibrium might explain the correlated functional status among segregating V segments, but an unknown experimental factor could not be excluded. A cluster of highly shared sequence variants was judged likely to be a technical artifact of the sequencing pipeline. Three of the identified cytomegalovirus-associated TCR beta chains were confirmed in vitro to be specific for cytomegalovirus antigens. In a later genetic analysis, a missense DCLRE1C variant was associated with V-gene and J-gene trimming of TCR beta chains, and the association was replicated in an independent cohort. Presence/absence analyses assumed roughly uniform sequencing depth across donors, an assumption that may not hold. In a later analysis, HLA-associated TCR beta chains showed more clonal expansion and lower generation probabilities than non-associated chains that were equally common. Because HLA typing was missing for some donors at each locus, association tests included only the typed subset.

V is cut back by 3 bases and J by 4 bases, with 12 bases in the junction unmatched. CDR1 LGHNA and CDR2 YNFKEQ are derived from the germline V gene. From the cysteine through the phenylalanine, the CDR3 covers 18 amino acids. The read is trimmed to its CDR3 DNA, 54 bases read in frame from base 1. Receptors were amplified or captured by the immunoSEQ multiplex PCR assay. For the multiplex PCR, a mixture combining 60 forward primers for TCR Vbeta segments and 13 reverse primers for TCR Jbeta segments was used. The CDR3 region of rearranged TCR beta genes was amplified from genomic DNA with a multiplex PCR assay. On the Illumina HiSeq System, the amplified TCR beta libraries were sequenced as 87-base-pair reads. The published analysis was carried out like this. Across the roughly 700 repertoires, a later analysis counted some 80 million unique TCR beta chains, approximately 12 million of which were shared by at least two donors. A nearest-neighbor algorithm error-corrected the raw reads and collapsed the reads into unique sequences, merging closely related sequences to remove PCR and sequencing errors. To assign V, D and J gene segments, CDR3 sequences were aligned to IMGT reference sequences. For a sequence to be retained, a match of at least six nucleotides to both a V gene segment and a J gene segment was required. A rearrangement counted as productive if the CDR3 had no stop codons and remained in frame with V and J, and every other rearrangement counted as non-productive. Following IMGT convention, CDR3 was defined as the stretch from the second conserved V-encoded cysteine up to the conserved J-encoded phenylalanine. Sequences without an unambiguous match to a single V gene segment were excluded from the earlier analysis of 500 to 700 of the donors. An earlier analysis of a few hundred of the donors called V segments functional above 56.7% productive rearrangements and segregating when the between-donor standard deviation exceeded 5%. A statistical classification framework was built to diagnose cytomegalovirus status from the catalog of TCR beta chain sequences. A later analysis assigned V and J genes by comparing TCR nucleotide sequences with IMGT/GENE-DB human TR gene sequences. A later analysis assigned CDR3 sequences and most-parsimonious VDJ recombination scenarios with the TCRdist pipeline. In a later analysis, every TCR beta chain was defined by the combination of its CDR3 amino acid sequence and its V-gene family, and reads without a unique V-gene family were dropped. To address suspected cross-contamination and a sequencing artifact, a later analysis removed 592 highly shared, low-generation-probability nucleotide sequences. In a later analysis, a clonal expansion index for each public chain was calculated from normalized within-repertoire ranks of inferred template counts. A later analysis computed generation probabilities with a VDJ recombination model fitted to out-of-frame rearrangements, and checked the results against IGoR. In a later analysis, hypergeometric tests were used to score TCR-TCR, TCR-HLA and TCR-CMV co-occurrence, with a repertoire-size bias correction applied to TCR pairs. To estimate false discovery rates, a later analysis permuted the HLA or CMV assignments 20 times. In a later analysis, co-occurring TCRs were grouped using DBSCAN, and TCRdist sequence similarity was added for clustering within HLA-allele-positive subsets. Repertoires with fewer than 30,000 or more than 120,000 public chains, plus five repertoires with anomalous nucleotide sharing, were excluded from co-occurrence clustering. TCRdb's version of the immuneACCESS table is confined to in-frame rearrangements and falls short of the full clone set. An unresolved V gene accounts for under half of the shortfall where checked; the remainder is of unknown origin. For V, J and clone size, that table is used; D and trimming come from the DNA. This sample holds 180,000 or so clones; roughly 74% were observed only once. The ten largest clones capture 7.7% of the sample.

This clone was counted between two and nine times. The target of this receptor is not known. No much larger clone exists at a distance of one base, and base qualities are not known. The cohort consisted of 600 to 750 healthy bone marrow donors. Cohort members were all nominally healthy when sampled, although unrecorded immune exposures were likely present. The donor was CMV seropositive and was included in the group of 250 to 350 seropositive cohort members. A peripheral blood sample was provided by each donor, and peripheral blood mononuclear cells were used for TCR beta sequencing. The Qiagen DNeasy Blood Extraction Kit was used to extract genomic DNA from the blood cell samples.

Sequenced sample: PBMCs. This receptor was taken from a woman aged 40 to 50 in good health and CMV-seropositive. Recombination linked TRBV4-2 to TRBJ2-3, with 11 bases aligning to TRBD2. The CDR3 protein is CASSHSTGTSGRSDTQYF. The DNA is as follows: TGTGCCAGCAGCCACTCCACCGGGACTAGCGGTAGGTCAGATACGCAGTATTTT.